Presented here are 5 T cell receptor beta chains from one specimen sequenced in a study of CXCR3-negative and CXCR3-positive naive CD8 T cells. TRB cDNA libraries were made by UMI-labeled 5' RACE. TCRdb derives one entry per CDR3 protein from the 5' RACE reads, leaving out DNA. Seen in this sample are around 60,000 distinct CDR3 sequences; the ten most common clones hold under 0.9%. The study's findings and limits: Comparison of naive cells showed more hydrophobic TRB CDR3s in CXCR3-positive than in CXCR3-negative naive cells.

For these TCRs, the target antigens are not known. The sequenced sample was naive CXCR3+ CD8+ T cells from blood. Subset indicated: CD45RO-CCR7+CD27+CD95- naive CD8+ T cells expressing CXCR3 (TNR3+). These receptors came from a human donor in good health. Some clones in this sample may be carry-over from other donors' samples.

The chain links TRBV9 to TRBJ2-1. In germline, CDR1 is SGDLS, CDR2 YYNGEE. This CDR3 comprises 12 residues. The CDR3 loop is CASSSLESVQFF. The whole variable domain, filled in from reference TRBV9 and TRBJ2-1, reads DSGVTQTPKHLITATGQRVTLRCSPRSGDLSVYWYQQSLDQGLQFLIQYYNGEERAKGNILERFSAQQFPDLHSELNLSSLELGDSALYFCASSSLESVQFFGPGTRLTVL.

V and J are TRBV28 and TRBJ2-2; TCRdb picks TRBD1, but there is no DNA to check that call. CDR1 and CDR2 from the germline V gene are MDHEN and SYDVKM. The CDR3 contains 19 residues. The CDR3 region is CASSSLWSTRQVLAGELFF.

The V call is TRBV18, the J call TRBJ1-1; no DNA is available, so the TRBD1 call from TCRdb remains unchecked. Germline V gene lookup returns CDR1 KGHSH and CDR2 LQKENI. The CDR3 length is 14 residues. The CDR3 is CASSPIRGNTEAFF. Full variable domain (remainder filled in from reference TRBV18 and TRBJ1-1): NAGVMQNPRHLVRRRGQEARLRCSPMKGHSHVYWYRQLPEEGLKFMVYLQKENIIDESGMPKERFSAEFPKEGPSILRIQQVVRGDSAAYFCASSPIRGNTEAFFGQGTRLTVV.

The CDR3: CASGREGNKYEQYF. This chain uses TRBV9 with TRBJ2-7; TCRdb lists TRBD2, though no DNA is available to test this call. CDR1 is SGDLS and CDR2 is YYNGEE in the germline V gene. The CDR3 runs 14 residues.

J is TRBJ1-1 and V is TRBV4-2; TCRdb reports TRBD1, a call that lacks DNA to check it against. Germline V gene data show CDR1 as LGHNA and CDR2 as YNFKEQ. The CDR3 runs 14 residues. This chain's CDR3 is CASSQSPVSAEAFF.